These 18 T cell receptor beta chains came from one sample sequenced in a study. From the 5' RACE reads, TCRdb called clonotypes with MiXCR, one entry per CDR3 protein. The repertoire holds over 40,000 distinct CDR3 sequences, with 30% as singletons. Source material: tumor-infiltrating memory CD4+ T cells sorted from the breast tumor. Subset reported: memory CD4+ T cells, CD4+CD45RO+CD25-. The receptors here all came from a female donor with breast cancer.

The CDR3 region has the DNA TGTGCCAGCAGCCAAGATAATGAAAAACTGTTTTTT. This sequence encodes CASSQDNEKLFF. J is TRBJ1-4 and V is TRBV3-1; D is unresolved. Germline V CDR1 and CDR2: LGHDT, YNNKEL (reference sequence). The CDR3 loop spans 12 amino acids. V lost 0 bases to trimming and J lost 4 bases, with 0 bases between them.

This clonotype came up many times. This sequence joins TRBV20-1 and TRBJ1-6; TRBD1 agrees at 9 bases. Germline V gene sequence: CDR1 DFQATT, CDR2 SNEGSKA (reference sequence). This CDR3 region has 14 residues. With V trimmed by 6 bases and J by 7 bases, 7 bases remained unmatched. For the CDR3, the DNA is TGCAGTGCGTTCCGGGACAGGGAGAATTCACCCCTCCACTTT. This codes for CSAFRDRENSPLHF.

Remarks on this clonotype: Germline is not matched at one junction end, which may reflect a read error. The chain couples TRBV6-1 to TRBJ2-2; no firm D call. This CDR3 is 14 amino acids long. The germline CDR1 and CDR2 sequences are MNHNS and SASEGT. CDR3 loop: CTSCSWANTGELFF. For the CDR3, the DNA is TGTACCAGCTGTAGCTGGGCGAACACCGGGGAGCTGTTTTTT.

The J gene is TRBJ2-1, the V gene TRBV7-2; no clear D gene. The V end was cut by 5 bases, the J end by 4 bases, with 9 bases between. This CDR3 comprises 13 residues. Germline loops: CDR1 SGHTA, CDR2 FQGNSA. The CDR3 nucleotides are TGTGCCAGCAGCCTCTTGGGGTACAATGAGCAGTTCTTC. It is translated as CASSLLGYNEQFF.

This clonotype was found a few times. This sequence joins TRBV2 and TRBJ2-1, with 7 positions matching TRBD2. Germline V lookup: CDR1 SNHLY, CDR2 FYNNEI. The J segment lost 3 bases and the V segment lost 5 bases, leaving 4 bases of the junction unmatched. The CDR3 loop spans 14 amino acids. The CDR3: CASSSERGYNEQFF. The CDR3, as DNA: TGTGCCAGCAGTAGCGAGCGGGGCTACAATGAGCAGTTCTTC.

The gene calls are TRBV4-1 and TRBJ2-1; 10 bases align to TRBD2. The CDR3 is made up of 16 amino acids. The trim removed 0 bases at V and 8 bases at J, leaving 7 bases unmatched. The germline CDR1 and CDR2 sequences are MGHRA and YSYEKL. The CDR3 protein is CASSQDRTSGLDEQFF. CDR3 nucleotide sequence: TGCGCCAGCAGCCAAGATAGGACTAGCGGCCTGGATGAGCAGTTCTTC.

The V and J genes are TRBV30 and TRBJ2-1; D gene ambiguous. This CDR3 has 11 amino acids. Germline CDR1 and CDR2: GTSNPN and SVGIG (reference sequence). Deletions cut 5 bases from V and 3 bases from J, with 5 bases between. The CDR3 nucleotides read TGTGCCTGGGCGAACTACAATGAGCAGTTCTTC. Residues: CAWANYNEQFF. Full variable domain (missing parts from reference TRBV30 and TRBJ2-1): SQTIHQWPATLVQPVGSPLSLECTVEGTSNPNLYWYRQAAGRGLQLLFYSVGIGQISSEVPQNLSASRPQDRQFILSSKKLLLSDSGFYLCAWANYNEQFFGPGTRLTVL.

The chain has TRBV4-3 and TRBJ2-2; the D gene is possibly TRBD1 (6 bases). CDR3 length: 21 residues. The ends were cut back, 1 base at V and 0 bases at J, with 24 bases in the middle. Germline values: CDR1 LGHNA, CDR2 YSLEER. The CDR3: CASSQGRTGFLYSPNTGELFF. The CDR3 DNA is TGCGCCAGCAGCCAAGGCAGAACAGGGTTCCTGTACAGCCCGAACACCGGGGAGCTGTTTTTT.

As regards this clonotype: The junction shows a germline mismatch at one end, possibly a read error. V and J are TRBV9 and TRBJ2-3; 12 bases line up with TRBD2. From germline, CDR1 is SGDLS and CDR2 YYNGEE. The CDR3 consists of 16 residues. CDR3 nucleotide sequence: TGTGCCAGCAGCCCCCAGACTAGCGGGGGTACAGATATGCAGTATTTT. It is translated as CASSPQTSGGTDMQYF.

This clonotype was recorded a few times. The V and J genes are TRBV19 and TRBJ2-7; a weak D match, TRBD2 (6 bases). The CDR3 is 15 residues long. CDR1 is LNHDA and CDR2 is SQIVND in the germline V gene (reference sequence). Trimming stripped 2 bases from V and 2 bases from J, with 13 bases between. The CDR3 bases are TGTGCCAGTAGTATATTTATCGGGGGAGCCTACGAGCAGTACTTC. Encoded protein: CASSIFIGGAYEQYF.

The chain carries TRBV18 and TRBJ1-5, with D perhaps TRBD1 (5 bases). CDR1 and CDR2 (germline): KGHSH, LQKENI. The CDR3 runs to 15 residues. Trimming cost V 1 base and J 2 bases, with 9 bases left between them. The CDR3 spells CASSPRGDGNQPQHF. Here the CDR3 DNA reads TGTGCCAGCTCACCACGGGGGGATGGCAATCAGCCCCAGCATTTT.

This clonotype appeared a few times. This chain uses TRBV27 with TRBJ2-1; possibly TRBD2 for D (5 bases). The CDR3 contains 13 residues. The germline CDR1 and CDR2 sequences are MNHEY and SMNVEV (reference sequence). V was clipped by 6 bases and J by 10 bases, with 16 bases between them. The CDR3 here is CASSRKARAEQFF. The CDR3 DNA reads as TGTGCCAGCAGCCGAAAGGCGCGGGCGGAGCAGTTCTTC.

In this sample, this clonotype turned up a few times. The chain is built from TRBV5-1 and TRBJ2-7; no clear D gene. Germline V lookup: CDR1 SGHRS, CDR2 YFSETQ. The V end was cut by 0 bases, the J end by 1 base, with 8 bases between. The CDR3 spans 14 residues. The CDR3 spells CASSLAATSYEQYF. CDR3 DNA sequence: TGCGCCAGCAGCTTGGCAGCTACTTCCTACGAGCAGTACTTC.

The table lists this clonotype with a few counts. The rearrangement joins TRBV4-1 to TRBJ2-5, with 7 nucleotides matching TRBD1. Germline V gene data show CDR1 as MGHRA and CDR2 as YSYEKL. With V trimmed by 4 bases and J by 0 bases, 5 bases remained unmatched. The CDR3 consists of 15 residues. The CDR3 region has the DNA TGCGCCAGCAGCCCCCGGGACAGACACCAAGAGACCCAGTACTTC. Encoded protein: CASSPRDRHQETQYF.

This clonotype was seen at least ten times. V and J are TRBV9 and TRBJ2-3; TRBD2 agrees at 11 bases. Trimming at V came to 7 bases and at J to 1 base, leaving 8 bases not matched to a gene. Germline V lookup: CDR1 SGDLS, CDR2 YYNGEE. The CDR3 spans 16 residues. CDR3: CASGDSGRAGTDTQYF. DNA for the CDR3: TGTGCCAGCGGGGATAGCGGGAGGGCCGGCACAGATACGCAGTATTTT.

This rearrangement joins TRBV5-6 to TRBJ2-1; D not resolved. Germline V CDR1 and CDR2: SGHDT, YYEEEE. V shed 0 bases and J shed 0 bases, with 10 bases lying between them. This CDR3 comprises 16 residues. CDR3 protein: CASSLGAQSSYNEQFF. As DNA, the CDR3 is TGTGCCAGCAGCTTGGGCGCGCAAAGCTCCTACAATGAGCAGTTCTTC.

The genes are TRBV7-3 and TRBJ2-3; D is unclear. Germline-derived CDR1 and CDR2 are SGHTA and FQGTGA. The CDR3 is 15 amino acids. V gave up 5 bases and J gave up 4 bases, with 16 bases separating them. CDR3 in amino acids: CASSPQVGDSDTQYF. The CDR3 region has the DNA TGTGCCAGCAGCCCCCAAGTGGGCGATTCAGATACGCAGTATTTT.

The gene calls are TRBV28 and TRBJ2-1, with 10 bases that match TRBD2. Germline trimming cut 3 bases from V and 7 bases from J; bases unmatched to any gene: 9. CDR1 and CDR2 (germline): MDHEN, SYDVKM. This CDR3 is 16 amino acids long. CDR3 in DNA: TGTGCCAGCAGTTTTGCGGGTAGCGGGAGGAAAAATGAGCAGTTCTTC. Protein sequence: CASSFAGSGRKNEQFF.